This T cell receptor beta chain was identified during a study of cytomegalovirus exposure and HLA in healthy donors. Notes on the study in general: V- and J-gene trimming in TCR beta was tied to a missense DCLRE1C variant by an analysis performed later. High specificity and sensitivity for cytomegalovirus status were reported for the classifier.

For this clone: The antigen is unknown.

It was with 60 Vbeta and 13 Jbeta primers that the PCR ran. The method was immunoSEQ multiplex PCR; TCRdb's version includes in-frame clones alone and lacks a portion of them. The sample includes about 160,000 clones, around 78% seen only once; the top ten take just over 3%. V shed 5 bases and J 0 bases; nucleotides not matched to a gene: 3. CDR3 size: 14 residues. Germline V gene lookup returns CDR1 SGHRS and CDR2 YFSETQ. The chain is built from TRBV5-1 and TRBJ1-1, with TRBD1 identical over 8 bases. The sequencing sample was made of PBMCs. The TCR comes from a woman between 40 and 55 years old in good health and CMV-seronegative. The CDR3 DNA reads TGCGCCAGCAGGGGGACAGGAATGAACACTGAAGCTTTCTTT. Translating it yields CASRGTGMNTEAFF.